This TCR beta chain appears in the sequencing data of a study of T-cell memory formation after mild COVID-19. Germline V gene data show CDR1 as KGHDR and CDR2 as SFDVKD. The CDR3 loop spans 15 amino acids. V dropped 4 bases and J dropped 5 bases, with 14 bases sitting between them. Study results and caveats: Whether second-wave clones peaking at day 37 were SARS-CoV-2 specific went unconfirmed. CD4+ contracting clones were found mainly in CM and EM, and CD8+ ones in EMRA. A second wave expanding day 15 to 37 was CD4+-biased; contracting clones were balanced.

MiXCR was run by TCRdb on the 5' RACE reads, yielding one entry per CDR3 protein. Of around 130,000 distinct CDR3 sequences in the sample, about 5.9% are singletons; the top ten hold under 2.5%. There are a few counts of this clonotype. Its antigen remains unidentified. The TCR sequence derives from an adult woman who had mild COVID-19 (a few samples of this study predate the infection). Cell type and time point are not known. The rearrangement links TRBV24-1 to TRBJ2-1, with D tentatively TRBD1 (6 bases). The sequenced sample consisted of PBMCs or a T cell subset sorted from them (not recorded which). The CDR3 is CATSDRGRRDNEQFF. The CDR3 DNA reads as TGTGCCACCAGTGACAGGGGCCGGCGGGACAATGAGCAGTTCTTC.